These 15 T cell receptor beta chains were sequenced from one sample in a study. TCRdb independently ran MiXCR on the RT-PCR reads; one entry per CDR3 protein. Of about 680,000 distinct CDR3 sequences in the sample, approximately 15% were seen once. The specimen was memory CD4+ T cells from blood. Receptor source: a female donor in good health, serving as a healthy control.

The rearrangement joins TRBV7-2 to TRBJ1-2; D is unresolved. This CDR3 region has 16 residues. The ends were cut back, 2 bases at V and 2 bases at J, with 15 bases in the middle. Per germline, CDR1 SGHTA and CDR2 FQGNSA. This CDR3 reads CASSLTLMGGNYGYTF. The CDR3 DNA is TGTGCCAGCAGCTTAACCCTGATGGGCGGGAACTATGGCTACACCTTC. The variable domain in full, with the rest retrieved from reference TRBV7-2 and TRBJ1-2, is GAGVSQSPSNKVTEKGKDVELRCDPISGHTALYWYRQSLGQGLEFLIYFQGNSAPDKSGLPSDRFSAERTGGSVSTLTIQRTQQEDSAVYLCASSLTLMGGNYGYTFGSGTRLTVV.

This clonotype was seen a handful of times. This CDR3 is CASSGGGRSGDTDTQYF. The CDR3, as DNA: TGTGCCAGCAGCGGGGGGGGCCGGAGCGGCGACACAGATACGCAGTATTTT. The chain is built from TRBV7-6 and TRBJ2-3, with a tentative D call TRBD2 (7 bases). The CDR3 has 17 residues. Trimming left V 5 bases short and J 2 bases short, with 20 bases between. CDR1 is SGHVS and CDR2 is FNYEAQ in the germline V gene.

The genes are TRBV28 and TRBJ2-1; 8 nucleotides match TRBD2. Germline CDR1 is MDHEN and CDR2 is SYDVKM. This CDR3 has 16 residues. Unmatched junction bases numbered 8, after V lost 3 bases and J lost 4 bases. The CDR3 reads CASSFVGLGDYNEQFF. DNA of the CDR3: TGTGCCAGCAGTTTCGTGGGACTAGGGGATTACAATGAGCAGTTCTTC. Variable domain in full (rest from reference TRBV28 and TRBJ2-1): DVKVTQSSRYLVKRTGEKVFLECVQDMDHENMFWYRQDPGLGLRLIYFSYDVKMKEKGDIPEGYSVSREKKERFSLILESASTNQTSMYLCASSFVGLGDYNEQFFGPGTRLTVL.

This clonotype was counted ten times or more. CDR3 sequence: CSASGFGGIDYGYTF. Written as DNA, the CDR3 is TGCAGTGCTAGCGGGTTCGGGGGGATAGACTATGGCTACACCTTC. V is TRBV20-1 and J is TRBJ1-2; tentatively, D is TRBD1 (5 bases). This CDR3 is 15 amino acids long. V lost 3 bases and J 3 bases, leaving 17 bases between the germline ends. Germline V gene data show CDR1 as DFQATT and CDR2 as SNEGSKA (reference sequence).

V and J are TRBV20-1 and TRBJ2-1; TRBD2 agrees at 11 bases. Germline loops: CDR1 DFQATT, CDR2 SNEGSKA (reference sequence). The trim removed 5 bases at V and 6 bases at J, leaving 6 bases unmatched. The CDR3 has 14 amino acids. CDR3 sequence (DNA): TGCAGTGCTCCCACTAGCGGGGGCCGCAATGAGCAGTTCTTC. Translating it yields CSAPTSGGRNEQFF.

This clonotype was observed many times. The chain joins TRBV20-1 to TRBJ1-6, with D uncertain. The CDR3 extends over 12 amino acids. Looked up from germline, CDR1 is DFQATT and CDR2 is SNEGSKA (reference sequence). V was shortened by 0 bases and J by 8 bases, with 5 bases between the two germline ends. CDR3 residues: CSARETDSPLHF. The CDR3 bases are TGCAGTGCTAGAGAGACGGATTCACCCCTCCACTTT.

This chain joins TRBV12-3 or TRBV12-4 and TRBJ1-6, with D perhaps matching TRBD1 (5 bases). V dropped 3 bases and J dropped 9 bases, with 12 bases sitting between them. The CDR3 is made up of 14 amino acids. In nucleotides, the CDR3 is TGTGCCAGCAGTTTTGGGGGGAGTGGTTCACCCCTCCACTTT. It specifies CASSFGGSGSPLHF.

The chain links TRBV12-3 or TRBV12-4 to TRBJ2-5, with D maybe TRBD1 (5 bases). The CDR3 loop spans 13 amino acids. The V and J ends lost 5 bases and 0 bases respectively, with 7 bases between them. DNA for the CDR3: TGTGCCAGCAGTGCAGGGTACCAAGAGACCCAGTACTTC. Translation: CASSAGYQETQYF.

This clonotype was found many times. The rearrangement joins TRBV6-5 to TRBJ2-7; a possible D gene is TRBD1 (5 bases). The CDR3 is 13 amino acids. Germline CDR1 and CDR2: MNHEY and SVGAGI. The V end was cut by 0 bases, the J end by 4 bases, with 7 bases between. The CDR3 DNA is TGTGCCAGCAGTTACTCGACAGAGTACGAGCAGTACTTC. Translation gives CASSYSTEYEQYF.

This clonotype has only a few counts. The chain links TRBV30 to TRBJ2-3; 10 positions agree with TRBD2. In germline, CDR1 is GTSNPN, CDR2 SVGIG (reference sequence). The CDR3 sequence is 14 residues long. V was clipped by 2 bases and J by 1 base; unmatched bases: 0. This CDR3 reads CAWSLAGGTDTQYF. For the CDR3, the DNA is TGTGCCTGGAGTCTAGCGGGAGGCACAGATACGCAGTATTTT.

The chain uses TRBV6-5 and TRBJ1-1, with a tentative D call TRBD1 (6 bases). V was cut by 2 bases and J by 6 bases, with 13 bases left in between. The CDR3 totals 14 residues. Per germline, CDR1 MNHEY and CDR2 SVGAGI. CDR3 DNA: TGTGCCAGCAGTTACGCGCAGGGGAGGGCTGAAGCTTTCTTT. This gives the protein CASSYAQGRAEAFF.

This clonotype has only a few counts. The CDR3 sequence is CAISGYSGRESSYNEQFF. The CDR3 DNA sequence: TGTGCCATCAGTGGGTATAGCGGGAGAGAGAGCTCCTACAATGAGCAGTTCTTC. The chain is built from TRBV10-3 and TRBJ2-1, with 9 bases lining up with TRBD2. The CDR3 extends over 18 amino acids. With V trimmed by 4 bases and J by 0 bases, 10 bases remained unmatched. Germline-derived CDR1 and CDR2 are ENHRY and SYGVKD.

Many counts were recorded for this clonotype. This chain uses TRBV20-1 with TRBJ2-3; tentative D call: TRBD1 (5 bases). V was shortened by 0 bases and J by 3 bases, with 10 bases between the two germline ends. The CDR3 is 14 residues long. Germline loops: CDR1 DFQATT, CDR2 SNEGSKA (reference sequence). The CDR3 region is CSARDTGRTDTQYF. The CDR3 DNA reads TGCAGTGCTAGAGATACAGGCCGAACAGATACGCAGTATTTT.

This chain joins TRBV20-1 and TRBJ2-1; perhaps TRBD2 as D (5 bases). V lost 2 bases and J lost 5, with 19 bases in between. The CDR3 spans 16 residues. Germline assignment: CDR1 DFQATT and CDR2 SNEGSKA (reference sequence). CDR3 region: CSARFTGSGRDNEQFF. The CDR3, as DNA: TGCAGTGCTAGATTTACCGGGTCCGGGCGGGACAATGAGCAGTTCTTC.

This clonotype was seen many times. The genes are TRBV20-1 and TRBJ1-5; D is possibly TRBD1 (6 bases). In germline, CDR1 is DFQATT, CDR2 SNEGSKA (reference sequence). The CDR3 consists of 16 residues. Trimming removed 3 bases at V and 4 bases at J, with 19 bases between. The CDR3 DNA follows: TGCAGTGCTAGTAGGGGGGGTCCCTGGGGAAATCAGCCCCAGCATTTT. Translating it yields CSASRGGPWGNQPQHF.